This entry concerns a single T cell receptor beta chain. The antigen is not known. Produced via immunoSEQ multiplex PCR; TCRdb's table is partial and in-frame only. The data hold 100,000 to 150,000 clones, with over 75% observed a single time. The sample comes from a study of T cell responses to AZD1222 COVID-19 vaccine. Findings of the study overall: Sampling captured repertoires only after the peak T cell response. Spike-specific TCR breadth and depth went up after people got two AZD1222 doses. Baseline seropositivity occurred in only a handful of AZD1222 recipients. Per reports, nearly half of all spike-specific TCRs target regions that are unmutated in variants.

There are 12 residues in the CDR3. The germline V and J ends were trimmed by 6 bases and 6 bases, with 14 bases remaining between them. Germline assignment: CDR1 SQVTM and CDR2 ANQGSEA. Sequences were derived from peripheral blood, sampled on day 0 of MenACWY control vaccination. The chain carries TRBV29-1 and TRBJ1-1; D perhaps matches TRBD1 (5 bases). The receptor was derived from an adult in good health. The CDR3 spells CSVRWGVAEAFF. The CDR3 coding sequence is TGCAGCGTGAGGTGGGGCGTGGCTGAAGCTTTCTTT.